The present T cell receptor (beta chain) was sequenced within a study of shared T cell receptors in the human thymus. TCRdb's copy holds only in-frame clones and misses some; the assay was immunoSEQ multiplex PCR. Seen here are some 640,000 clones, about 87% observed once, and the top ten hold 0.009% to 0.0095%. Germline CDR1 and CDR2: SGDLS and YYNGEE. Trimming removed 0 bases from V and 8 bases from J; junction bases left unmatched: 9. The CDR3 is 16 residues long. These data were also filed under a second study, of human thymus T cells.

The rearrangement joins TRBV9 to TRBJ2-1; 9 bases fit TRBD2. The material sequenced was thymocytes. The TCR comes from a boy younger than two with a congenital heart defect. The CDR3 DNA follows: TGTGCCAGCAGCGTAGATACCGGGGCGGGGGGGGATGAGCAGTTCTTC. Translation: CASSVDTGAGGDEQFF.